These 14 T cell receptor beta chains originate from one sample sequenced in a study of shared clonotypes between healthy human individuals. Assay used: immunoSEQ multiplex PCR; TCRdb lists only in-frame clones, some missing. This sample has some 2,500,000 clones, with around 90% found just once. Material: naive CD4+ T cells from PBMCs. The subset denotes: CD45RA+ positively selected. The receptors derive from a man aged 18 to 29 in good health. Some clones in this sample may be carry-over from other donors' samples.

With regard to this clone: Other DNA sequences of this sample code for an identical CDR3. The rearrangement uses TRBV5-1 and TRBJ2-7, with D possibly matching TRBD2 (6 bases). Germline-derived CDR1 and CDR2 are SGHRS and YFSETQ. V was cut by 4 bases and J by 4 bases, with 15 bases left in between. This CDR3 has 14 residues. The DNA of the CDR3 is TGCGCCAGCAGCCAAGGGACTTCAGGATACGAGCAGTACTTC. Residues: CASSQGTSGYEQYF.

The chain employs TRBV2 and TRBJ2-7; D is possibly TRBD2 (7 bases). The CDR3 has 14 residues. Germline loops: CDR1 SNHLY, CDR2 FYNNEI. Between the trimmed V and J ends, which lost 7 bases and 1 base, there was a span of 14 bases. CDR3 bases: TGTGCCAGCACAACCCGGGGGGCTTCCTACGAGCAGTACTTC. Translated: CASTTRGASYEQYF.

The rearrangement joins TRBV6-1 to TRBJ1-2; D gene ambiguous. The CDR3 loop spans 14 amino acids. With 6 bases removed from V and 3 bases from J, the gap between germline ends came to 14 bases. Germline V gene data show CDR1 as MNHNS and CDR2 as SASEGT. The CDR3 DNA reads TGTGCCAGCAGGCTGGGGAGAGTGGACTATGGCTACACCTTC. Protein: CASRLGRVDYGYTF.

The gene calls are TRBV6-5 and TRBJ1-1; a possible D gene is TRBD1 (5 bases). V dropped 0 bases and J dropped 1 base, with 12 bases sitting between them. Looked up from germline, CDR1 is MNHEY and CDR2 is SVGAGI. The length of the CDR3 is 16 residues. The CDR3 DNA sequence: TGTGCCAGCAGTTACTCGGTTGGGACCCAGAACACTGAAGCTTTCTTT. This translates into CASSYSVGTQNTEAFF.

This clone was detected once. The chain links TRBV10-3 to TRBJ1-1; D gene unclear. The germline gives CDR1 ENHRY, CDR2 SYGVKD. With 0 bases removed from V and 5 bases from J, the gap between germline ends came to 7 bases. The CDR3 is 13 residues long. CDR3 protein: CAISESPGTEAFF. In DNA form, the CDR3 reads TGTGCCATCAGTGAGTCCCCGGGAACTGAAGCTTTCTTT.

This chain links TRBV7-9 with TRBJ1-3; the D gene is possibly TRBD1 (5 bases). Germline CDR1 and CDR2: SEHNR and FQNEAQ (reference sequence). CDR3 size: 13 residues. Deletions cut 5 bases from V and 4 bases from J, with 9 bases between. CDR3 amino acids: CASSRGLGNTIYF. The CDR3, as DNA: TGTGCCAGCAGCCGGGGCCTCGGAAACACCATATATTTT.

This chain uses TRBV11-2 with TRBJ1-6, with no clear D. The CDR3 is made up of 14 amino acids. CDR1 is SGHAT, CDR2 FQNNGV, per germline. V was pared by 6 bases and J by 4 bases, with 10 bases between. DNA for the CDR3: TGTGCCAGCAGAAGCCCCCAGTATAATTCACCCCTCCACTTT. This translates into CASRSPQYNSPLHF.

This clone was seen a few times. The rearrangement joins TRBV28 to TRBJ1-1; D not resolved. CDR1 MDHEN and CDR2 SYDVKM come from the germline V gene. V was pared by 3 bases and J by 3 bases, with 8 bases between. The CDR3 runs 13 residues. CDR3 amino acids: CASSLDWYTEAFF. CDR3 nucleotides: TGTGCCAGCAGTTTGGATTGGTACACTGAAGCTTTCTTT. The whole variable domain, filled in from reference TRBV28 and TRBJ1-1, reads DVKVTQSSRYLVKRTGEKVFLECVQDMDHENMFWYRQDPGLGLRLIYFSYDVKMKEKGDIPEGYSVSREKKERFSLILESASTNQTSMYLCASSLDWYTEAFFGQGTRLTVV.

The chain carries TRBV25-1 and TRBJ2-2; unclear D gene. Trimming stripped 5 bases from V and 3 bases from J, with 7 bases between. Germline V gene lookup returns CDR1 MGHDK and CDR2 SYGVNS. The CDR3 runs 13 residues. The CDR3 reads CASSYLYTGELFF. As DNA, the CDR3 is TGTGCCAGCAGTTACCTGTACACCGGGGAGCTGTTTTTT.

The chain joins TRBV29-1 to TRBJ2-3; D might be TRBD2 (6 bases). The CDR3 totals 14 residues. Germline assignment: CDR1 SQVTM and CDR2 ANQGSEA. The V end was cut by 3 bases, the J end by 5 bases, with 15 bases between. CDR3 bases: TGCAGCGTTGATCCGGGACTGCACGTAGATACGCAGTATTTT. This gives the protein CSVDPGLHVDTQYF.

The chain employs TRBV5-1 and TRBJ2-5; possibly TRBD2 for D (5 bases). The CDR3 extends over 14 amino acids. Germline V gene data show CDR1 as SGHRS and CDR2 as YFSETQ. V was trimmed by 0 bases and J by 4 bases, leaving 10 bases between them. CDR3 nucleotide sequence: TGCGCCAGCAGCTTGGGGGTAGCGAGAGAGACCCAGTACTTC. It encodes CASSLGVARETQYF.

CDR3 bases: TGTGCCAGCAGCTTTGGGACTTCAAACACCATATATTTT. Translation gives CASSFGTSNTIYF. The chain combines TRBV7-9 with TRBJ1-3; D is possibly TRBD1 (5 bases). CDR1 and CDR2 (germline): SEHNR, FQNEAQ (reference sequence). The CDR3 runs 13 residues. V gave up 3 bases and J gave up 6 bases, with 9 bases separating them.

CDR3 sequence reads: CASTQVGAGDEQYF. Written as DNA, the CDR3 is TGTGCCAGCACCCAGGTCGGGGCAGGGGACGAGCAGTACTTC. The genes are TRBV6-5 and TRBJ2-7; D is possibly TRBD1 (6 bases). The V end lost 7 bases, the J end lost 5 bases, and 18 bases lay between the germline ends. Germline V CDR1 and CDR2: MNHEY, SVGAGI. CDR3 length: 14 residues.

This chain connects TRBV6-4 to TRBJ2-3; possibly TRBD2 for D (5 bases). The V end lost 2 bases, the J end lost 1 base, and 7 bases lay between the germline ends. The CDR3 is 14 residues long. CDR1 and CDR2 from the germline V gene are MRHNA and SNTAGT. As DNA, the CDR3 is TGTGCCAGCAGTGACCGGGGTCGCACAGATACGCAGTATTTT. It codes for CASSDRGRTDTQYF.